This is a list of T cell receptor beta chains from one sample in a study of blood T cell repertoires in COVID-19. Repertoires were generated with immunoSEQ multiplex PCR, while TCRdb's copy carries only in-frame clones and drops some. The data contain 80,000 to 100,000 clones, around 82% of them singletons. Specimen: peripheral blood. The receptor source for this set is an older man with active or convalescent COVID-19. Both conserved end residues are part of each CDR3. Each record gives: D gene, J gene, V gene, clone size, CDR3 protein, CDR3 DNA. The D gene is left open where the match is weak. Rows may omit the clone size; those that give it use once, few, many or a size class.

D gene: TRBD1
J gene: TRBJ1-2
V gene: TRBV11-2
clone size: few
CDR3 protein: CASSLRDSGYTF
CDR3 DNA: TGTGCCAGCAGCTTACGGGACAGTGGCTACACCTTC

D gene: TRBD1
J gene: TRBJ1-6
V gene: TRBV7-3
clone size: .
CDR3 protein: CASGDSEDSPLHF
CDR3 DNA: TGTGCCAGTGGGGACAGCGAGGATTCACCCCTCCACTTT

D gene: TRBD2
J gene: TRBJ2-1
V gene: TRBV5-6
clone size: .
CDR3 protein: CASSLVGLDTEQFF
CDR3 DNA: TGTGCCAGCAGCTTGGTGGGACTAGACACTGAGCAGTTCTTC

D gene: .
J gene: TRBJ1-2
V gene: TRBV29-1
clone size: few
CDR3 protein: CSVEQGSNYGYTF
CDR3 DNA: TGCAGCGTTGAACAGGGCTCTAACTATGGCTACACCTTC

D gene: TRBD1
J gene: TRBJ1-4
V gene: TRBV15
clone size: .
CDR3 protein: CATSSSGQGGEKLFF
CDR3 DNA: TGTGCCACCAGCTCATCAGGACAGGGCGGTGAAAAACTGTTTTTT

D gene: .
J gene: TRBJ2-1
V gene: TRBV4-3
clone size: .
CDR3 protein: CASSQQGSSYNEQFF
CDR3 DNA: TGCGCCAGCAGCCAACAGGGAAGTTCCTACAATGAGCAGTTCTTC

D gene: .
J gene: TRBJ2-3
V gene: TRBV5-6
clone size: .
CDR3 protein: CASSLTGPDTQYF
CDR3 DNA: TGTGCCAGCAGCCTCACAGGACCAGATACGCAGTATTTT

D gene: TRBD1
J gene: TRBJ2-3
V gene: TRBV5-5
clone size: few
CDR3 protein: CASSLSRTGIGTDTQYF
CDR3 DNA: TGTGCCAGCAGCTTGAGCCGGACAGGGATCGGCACAGATACGCAGTATTTT

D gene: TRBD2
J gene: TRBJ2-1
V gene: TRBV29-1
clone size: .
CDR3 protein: CSVELAGGPNEQFF
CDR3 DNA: TGCAGCGTTGAACTAGCGGGGGGCCCGAATGAGCAGTTCTTC

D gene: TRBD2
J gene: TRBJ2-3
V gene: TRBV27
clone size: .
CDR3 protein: CASSIRRTSGGTDTQYF
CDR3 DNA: TGTGCCAGCAGTATTCGACGGACTAGCGGAGGCACAGATACGCAGTATTTT

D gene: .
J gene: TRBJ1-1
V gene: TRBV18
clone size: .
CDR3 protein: CASSPSQGKHTEAFF
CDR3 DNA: TGTGCCAGCTCACCGTCTCAGGGGAAACACACTGAAGCTTTCTTT

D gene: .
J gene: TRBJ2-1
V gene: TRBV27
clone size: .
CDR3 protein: CASSLSIGGNEQFF
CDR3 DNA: TGTGCCAGCAGTTTATCGATCGGGGGCAATGAGCAGTTCTTC

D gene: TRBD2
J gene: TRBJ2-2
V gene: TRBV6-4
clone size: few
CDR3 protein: CASTGSSGTGELFF
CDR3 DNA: TGTGCCAGCACTGGGTCTAGCGGCACCGGGGAGCTGTTTTTT

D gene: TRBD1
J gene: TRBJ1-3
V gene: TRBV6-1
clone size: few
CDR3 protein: CASSVTGTHSGNTIYF
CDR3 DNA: TGTGCCAGCAGTGTGACAGGGACCCACTCTGGAAACACCATATATTTT

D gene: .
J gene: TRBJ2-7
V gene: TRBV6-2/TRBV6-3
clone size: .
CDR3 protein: CASSFSYPGISYEQYF
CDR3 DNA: TGTGCCAGCAGTTTCTCCTACCCGGGGATCTCCTACGAGCAGTACTTC

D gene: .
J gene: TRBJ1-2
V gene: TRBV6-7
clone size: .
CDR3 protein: CARKMTGEDGYTF
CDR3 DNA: TGTGCCAGGAAGATGACAGGAGAGGATGGCTACACCTTC

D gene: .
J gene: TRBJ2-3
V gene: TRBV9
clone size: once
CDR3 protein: CASSVEEEDTQYF
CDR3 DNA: TGTGCCAGCAGCGTGGAGGAAGAAGATACGCAGTATTTT

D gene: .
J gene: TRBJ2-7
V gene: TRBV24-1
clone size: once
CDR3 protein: CATIPQGYEQYF
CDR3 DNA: TGTGCCACCATTCCGCAGGGCTACGAGCAGTACTTC

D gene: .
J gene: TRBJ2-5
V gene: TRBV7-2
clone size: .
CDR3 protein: CASSLTSGLRQETQYF
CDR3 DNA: TGTGCCAGCAGCTTAACCAGCGGGCTTCGACAAGAGACCCAGTACTTC

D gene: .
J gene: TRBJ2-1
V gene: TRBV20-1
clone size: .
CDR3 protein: CSARSGFEQFF
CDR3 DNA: TGCAGTGCTAGATCAGGGTTTGAGCAGTTCTTC

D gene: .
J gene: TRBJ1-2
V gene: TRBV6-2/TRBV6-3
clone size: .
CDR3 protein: CASSYVRGLIYGYTF
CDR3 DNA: TGTGCCAGCAGTTACGTAAGGGGTCTGATTTATGGCTACACCTTC

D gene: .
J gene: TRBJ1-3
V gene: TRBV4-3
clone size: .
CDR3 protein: CASSQGQSSGNTIYF
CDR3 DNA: TGCGCCAGCAGCCAAGGACAGAGCTCTGGAAACACCATATATTTT

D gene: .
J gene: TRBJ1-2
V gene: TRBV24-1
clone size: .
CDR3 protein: CATSDTGRVSGYTF
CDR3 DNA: TGTGCCACCAGTGATACCGGGAGGGTGAGTGGCTACACCTTC

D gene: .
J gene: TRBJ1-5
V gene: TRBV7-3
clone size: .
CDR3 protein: CASSQGRGYQPQHF
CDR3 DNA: TGTGCCAGCAGCCAGGGGAGGGGATATCAGCCCCAGCATTTT

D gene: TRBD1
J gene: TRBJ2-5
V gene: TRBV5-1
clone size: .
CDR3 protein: CASSLQGNFRETQYF
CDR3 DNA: TGCGCCAGCAGCTTACAGGGGAATTTCAGGGAGACCCAGTACTTC

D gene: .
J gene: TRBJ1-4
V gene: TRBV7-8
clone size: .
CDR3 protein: CASNQGGLNEKLFF
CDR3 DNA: TGTGCCAGCAACCAAGGAGGGTTGAACGAAAAACTGTTTTTT

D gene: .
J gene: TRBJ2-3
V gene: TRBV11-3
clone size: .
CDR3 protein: CASISRSPESTDTQYF
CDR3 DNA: TGTGCCAGCATCTCCCGGAGCCCTGAAAGCACAGATACGCAGTATTTT

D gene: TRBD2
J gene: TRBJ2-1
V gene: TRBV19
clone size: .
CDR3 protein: CASRGGASGRDEQFF
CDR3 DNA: TGTGCCAGTAGAGGAGGGGCTAGCGGGCGCGATGAGCAGTTCTTC

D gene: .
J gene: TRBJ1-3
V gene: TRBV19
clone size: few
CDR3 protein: CASSMDTEGNTIYF
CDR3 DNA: TGTGCCAGTAGTATGGACACGGAGGGAAACACCATATATTTT

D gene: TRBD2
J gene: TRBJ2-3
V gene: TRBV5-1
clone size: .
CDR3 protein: CASYGTGTTMGTDTQYF
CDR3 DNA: TGCGCCAGCTACGGAACCGGGACTACCATGGGCACAGATACGCAGTATTTT

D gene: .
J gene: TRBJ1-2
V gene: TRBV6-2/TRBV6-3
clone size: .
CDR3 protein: CASSYIGNYGYTF
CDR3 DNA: TGTGCCAGCAGTTACATCGGGAACTATGGCTACACCTTC

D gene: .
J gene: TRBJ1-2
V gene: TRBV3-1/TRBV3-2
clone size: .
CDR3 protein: CASSPQYGSIYTF
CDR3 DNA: TGTGCCAGCAGCCCCCAGTATGGCAGTATCTACACCTTC

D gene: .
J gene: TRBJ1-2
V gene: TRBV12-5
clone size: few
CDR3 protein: CASGNWESLSYGYTF
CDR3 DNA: TGTGCTAGTGGCAATTGGGAGAGCCTAAGTTATGGCTACACCTTC

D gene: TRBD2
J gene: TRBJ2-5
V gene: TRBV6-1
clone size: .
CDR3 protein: CASSDLAGGVETQYF
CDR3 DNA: TGTGCCAGCAGTGACCTAGCGGGGGGGGTAGAGACCCAGTACTTC

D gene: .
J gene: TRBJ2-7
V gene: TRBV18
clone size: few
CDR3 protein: CASSIGGVSYEQYF
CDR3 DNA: TGTGCCAGCTCAATAGGGGGGGTCTCCTACGAGCAGTACTTC

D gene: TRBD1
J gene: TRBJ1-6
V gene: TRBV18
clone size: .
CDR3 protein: CASSPAVRGRNSPLHF
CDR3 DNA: TGTGCCAGCTCACCTGCTGTCAGGGGGCGAAATTCACCCCTCCACTTT

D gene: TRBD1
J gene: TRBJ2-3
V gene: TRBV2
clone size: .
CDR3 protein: CASTKPGQGSDTQYF
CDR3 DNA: TGTGCCAGCACTAAACCGGGACAGGGGTCAGATACGCAGTATTTT

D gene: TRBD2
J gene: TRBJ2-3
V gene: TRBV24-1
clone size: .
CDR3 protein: CATMASGGDLGQYF
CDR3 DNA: TGTGCCACCATGGCTAGCGGGGGAGACCTAGGGCAGTATTTT

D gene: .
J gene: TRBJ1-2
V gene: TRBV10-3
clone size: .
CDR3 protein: CAISRGGNSYGYTF
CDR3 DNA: TGTGCCATCAGTCGCGGGGGCAATAGCTATGGCTACACCTTC

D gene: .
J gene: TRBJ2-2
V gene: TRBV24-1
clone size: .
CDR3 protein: CATSDGANTGELFF
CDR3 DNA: TGTGCCACCAGTGACGGTGCGAACACCGGGGAGCTGTTTTTT

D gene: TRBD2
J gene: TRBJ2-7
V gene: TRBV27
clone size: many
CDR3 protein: CASSSFGSGGEQYF
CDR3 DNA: TGTGCCAGCAGTTCTTTCGGCAGCGGGGGCGAGCAGTACTTC

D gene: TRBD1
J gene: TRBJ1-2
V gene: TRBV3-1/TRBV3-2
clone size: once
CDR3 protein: CASSQEGRQGYYGYTF
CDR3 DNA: TGTGCCAGCAGCCAAGAAGGCCGACAGGGCTACTATGGCTACACCTTC

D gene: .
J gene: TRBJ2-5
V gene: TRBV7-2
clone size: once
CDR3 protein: CASSPGRGRGETQYF
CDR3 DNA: TGTGCCAGCAGCCCCGGACGGGGGAGAGGAGAGACCCAGTACTTC

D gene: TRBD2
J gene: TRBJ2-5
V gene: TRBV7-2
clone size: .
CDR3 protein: CASSLVAGGWETQYF
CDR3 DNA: TGTGCCAGCAGCTTAGTAGCGGGGGGTTGGGAGACCCAGTACTTC

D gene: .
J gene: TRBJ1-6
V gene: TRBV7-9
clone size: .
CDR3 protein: CASSQNTGISNSPLHF
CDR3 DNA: TGTGCCAGCAGCCAAAACACCGGGATTTCTAATTCACCCCTCCACTTT

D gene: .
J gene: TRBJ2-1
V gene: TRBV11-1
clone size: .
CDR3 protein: CASSRGNGGYLFF
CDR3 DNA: TGTGCCAGCAGCAGGGGCAATGGAGGGTACCTGTTCTTC

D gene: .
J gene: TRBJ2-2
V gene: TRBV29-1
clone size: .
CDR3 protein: CSVQPAGTGELFF
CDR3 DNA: TGCAGCGTCCAGCCTGCGGGTACCGGGGAGCTGTTTTTT

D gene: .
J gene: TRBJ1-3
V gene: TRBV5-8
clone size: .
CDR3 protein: CASSLGTPVGNTIYF
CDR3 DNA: TGTGCCAGCAGCCTTGGGACACCCGTTGGAAACACCATATATTTT

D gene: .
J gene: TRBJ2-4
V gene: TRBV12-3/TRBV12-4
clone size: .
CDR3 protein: CASSFDRNIQYF
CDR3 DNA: TGTGCCAGCAGTTTTGACAGAAACATTCAGTACTTC

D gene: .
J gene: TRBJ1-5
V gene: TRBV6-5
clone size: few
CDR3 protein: CASATLRGSNQPQHF
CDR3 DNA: TGTGCCAGCGCGACCCTTCGGGGGAGCAATCAGCCCCAGCATTTT